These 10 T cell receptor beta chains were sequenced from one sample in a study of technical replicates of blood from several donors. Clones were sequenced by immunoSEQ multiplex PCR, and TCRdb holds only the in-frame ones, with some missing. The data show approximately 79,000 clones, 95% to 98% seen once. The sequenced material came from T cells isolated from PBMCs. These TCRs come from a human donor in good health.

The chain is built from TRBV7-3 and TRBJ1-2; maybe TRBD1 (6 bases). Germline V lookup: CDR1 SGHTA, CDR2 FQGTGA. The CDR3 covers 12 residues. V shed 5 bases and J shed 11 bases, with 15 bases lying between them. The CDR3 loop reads CASSPGATEYTF. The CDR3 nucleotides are TGTGCCAGCAGCCCAGGGGCCACAGAGTACACCTTC.

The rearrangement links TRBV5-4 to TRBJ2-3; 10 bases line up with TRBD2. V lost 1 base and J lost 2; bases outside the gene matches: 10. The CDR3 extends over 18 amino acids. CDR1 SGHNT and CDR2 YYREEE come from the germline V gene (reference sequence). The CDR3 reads CASSLILAGGLPTDTQYF. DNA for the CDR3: TGTGCCAGCAGCTTGATCTTAGCGGGAGGACTACCCACAGATACGCAGTATTTT.

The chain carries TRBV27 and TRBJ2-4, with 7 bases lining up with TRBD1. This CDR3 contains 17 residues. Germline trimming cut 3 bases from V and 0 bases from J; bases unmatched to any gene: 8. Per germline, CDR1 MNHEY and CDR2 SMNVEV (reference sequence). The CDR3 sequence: CASSFSATGLAKNIQYF. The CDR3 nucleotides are TGTGCCAGCAGTTTTTCGGCGACAGGGCTAGCCAAAAACATTCAGTACTTC.

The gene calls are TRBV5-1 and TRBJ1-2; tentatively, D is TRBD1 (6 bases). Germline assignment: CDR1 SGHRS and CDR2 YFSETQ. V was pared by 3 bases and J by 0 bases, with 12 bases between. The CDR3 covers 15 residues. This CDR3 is CASSSLTGANYGYTF. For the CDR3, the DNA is TGCGCCAGCAGCTCACTGACAGGAGCTAACTATGGCTACACCTTC.

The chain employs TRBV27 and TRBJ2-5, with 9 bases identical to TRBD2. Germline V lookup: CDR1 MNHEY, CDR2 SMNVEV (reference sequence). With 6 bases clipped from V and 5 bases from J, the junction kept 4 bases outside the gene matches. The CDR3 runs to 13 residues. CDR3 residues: CASRVAGVETQYF. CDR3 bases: TGTGCCAGCAGAGTAGCGGGAGTCGAGACCCAGTACTTC.

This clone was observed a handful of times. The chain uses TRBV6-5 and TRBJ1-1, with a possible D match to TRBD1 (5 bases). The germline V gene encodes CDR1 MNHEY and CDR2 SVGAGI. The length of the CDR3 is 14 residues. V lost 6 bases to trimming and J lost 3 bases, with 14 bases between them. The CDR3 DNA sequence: TGTGCCAGCAGGGTCGGGACTGCAGACACTGAAGCTTTCTTT. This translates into CASRVGTADTEAFF.

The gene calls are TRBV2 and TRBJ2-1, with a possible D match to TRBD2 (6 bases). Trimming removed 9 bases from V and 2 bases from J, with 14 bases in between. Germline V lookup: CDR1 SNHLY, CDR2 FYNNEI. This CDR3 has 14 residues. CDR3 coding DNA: TGTGCCAGTGTGGGGACTTTCACCTACAATGAGCAGTTCTTC. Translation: CASVGTFTYNEQFF.

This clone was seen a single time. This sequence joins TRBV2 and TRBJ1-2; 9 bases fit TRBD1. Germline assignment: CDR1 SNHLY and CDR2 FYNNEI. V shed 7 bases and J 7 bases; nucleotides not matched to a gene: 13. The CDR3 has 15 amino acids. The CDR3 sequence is CASNPHPGQGSGYTF. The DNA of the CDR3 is TGTGCCAGCAACCCCCACCCGGGACAGGGTTCTGGCTACACCTTC.

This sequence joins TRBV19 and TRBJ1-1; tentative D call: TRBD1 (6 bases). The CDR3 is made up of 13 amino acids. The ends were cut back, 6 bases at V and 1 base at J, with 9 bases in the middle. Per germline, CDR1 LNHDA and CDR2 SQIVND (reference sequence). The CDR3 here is CASSMGQNTEAFF. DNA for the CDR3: TGTGCCAGTAGCATGGGACAGAACACTGAAGCTTTCTTT.

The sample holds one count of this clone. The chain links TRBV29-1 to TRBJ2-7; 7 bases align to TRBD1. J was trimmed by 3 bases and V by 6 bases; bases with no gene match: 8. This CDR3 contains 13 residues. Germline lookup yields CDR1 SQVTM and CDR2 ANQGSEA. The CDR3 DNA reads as TGCAGCGTGACCACGCGGACAGGCTACGAGCAGTACTTC. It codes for CSVTTRTGYEQYF.